These 10 T cell receptor beta chains were sequenced from one sample in a study of blood T cell repertoires in COVID-19. The assay was immunoSEQ multiplex PCR, and TCRdb's table has in-frame clones only and misses some. The sample records 150,000 to 200,000 clones, almost 90% being singletons. The sequenced material came from peripheral blood. All receptors come from a middle-aged man with acute or convalescent COVID-19.

The V call is TRBV7-9, the J call TRBJ2-1, with no clear D. Germline CDR1 SEHNR, CDR2 FQNEAQ (reference sequence). The CDR3 contains 11 residues. V was pared by 1 base and J by 10 bases, with 5 bases between. The CDR3 protein is CASSLDYEQFF. In DNA form, the CDR3 reads TGTGCCAGCAGCTTAGACTACGAGCAGTTCTTC.

The chain combines TRBV18 with TRBJ1-4, with 8 bases aligning to TRBD1. V dropped 4 bases and J dropped 5; count of bases not matched to a gene: 6. Germline CDR1 and CDR2: KGHSH and LQKENI. CDR3 size: 15 residues. This CDR3 is CASSLGTGKNEKLFF. CDR3 nucleotides: TGTGCCAGCTCACTCGGGACAGGAAAAAATGAAAAACTGTTTTTT.

This chain uses TRBV6-6 with TRBJ2-3; 10 bases align to TRBD1. Germline CDR1 and CDR2: MNHNY and SVGAGI (reference sequence). CDR3 size: 16 residues. Trimming cost V 6 bases and J 9 bases; bases outside gene matches: 15. CDR3 sequence reads: CASSISRTGGKKTQYF. For the CDR3, the DNA is TGTGCCAGCAGCATTTCAAGGACAGGGGGGAAGAAGACGCAGTATTTT.

The J gene is TRBJ1-3, the V gene TRBV28; D unclear. The CDR3 is made up of 14 amino acids. V lost 7 bases and J 1 base, leaving 11 bases between the germline ends. Looked up from germline, CDR1 is MDHEN and CDR2 is SYDVKM. The CDR3 nucleotides are TGTGCCAGCACCTTAGCGGGGTCTGGAAACACCATATATTTT. The encoded protein is CASTLAGSGNTIYF. Together with reference TRBV28 and TRBJ1-3, the CDR3 gives the full variable domain: DVKVTQSSRYLVKRTGEKVFLECVQDMDHENMFWYRQDPGLGLRLIYFSYDVKMKEKGDIPEGYSVSREKKERFSLILESASTNQTSMYLCASTLAGSGNTIYFGEGSWLTVV.

The chain joins TRBV10-3 to TRBJ2-2, with TRBD2 identical over 12 bases. With 10 bases clipped from V and 8 bases from J, the junction kept 8 bases outside the gene matches. Germline V gene lookup returns CDR1 ENHRY and CDR2 SYGVKD. The CDR3 is made up of 14 amino acids. In nucleotides, the CDR3 is TGTGCCACCGCTCCTAGCGGGGGGGCAGGGGAGCTGTTTTTT. Translated, it gives CATAPSGGAGELFF.

The chain couples TRBV4-1 to TRBJ2-3; TRBD2 matches at 7 bases. The CDR3 consists of 17 residues. Per germline, CDR1 MGHRA and CDR2 YSYEKL. V lost 2 bases, J lost 5 bases, and 13 bases stayed unmatched. CDR3 coding DNA: TGCGCCAGCAGCCAAACCGAGACTAGCAACCCCGGAGATACGCAGTATTTT. It yields the protein CASSQTETSNPGDTQYF.

The J gene is TRBJ1-3, the V gene TRBV15; D is undetermined. Trimming cost V 6 bases and J 0 bases, with 9 bases left between them. Germline loops: CDR1 LNHNV, CDR2 YYDKDF (reference sequence). CDR3 length equals 14 residues. Here the CDR3 DNA reads TGTGCCACCAGTCGCAGATCCTCTGGAAACACCATATATTTT. Amino acid sequence: CATSRRSSGNTIYF.

The V gene is TRBV29-1, the J gene TRBJ1-1; 7 nucleotides match TRBD1. Losses at the gene ends were 5 bases for V and 5 bases for J; bases not matched to a gene: 8. Germline V gene sequence: CDR1 SQVTM, CDR2 ANQGSEA. The CDR3 runs 13 residues. This CDR3 is CSVRQGGRTEAFF. The CDR3 region has the DNA TGCAGCGTTAGGCAGGGGGGTCGTACTGAAGCTTTCTTT.

The J gene is TRBJ2-7, the V gene TRBV18; 7 positions agree with TRBD1. The CDR3 loop spans 14 amino acids. Per germline, CDR1 KGHSH and CDR2 LQKENI. The V segment lost 1 base and the J segment 6 bases; nucleotides outside the gene matches: 6. This CDR3 reads CASSPRQGGGEQYF. The CDR3 DNA sequence: TGTGCCAGCTCACCACGACAGGGCGGAGGCGAGCAGTACTTC. Full variable domain (rest looked up from reference TRBV18 and TRBJ2-7): NAGVMQNPRHLVRRRGQEARLRCSPMKGHSHVYWYRQLPEEGLKFMVYLQKENIIDESGMPKERFSAEFPKEGPSILRIQQVVRGDSAAYFCASSPRQGGGEQYFGPGTRLTVT.

The chain carries TRBV12-3 or TRBV12-4 and TRBJ2-1; D gene ambiguous. Between the trimmed V and J ends, which lost 6 bases and 3 bases, there was a span of 9 bases. CDR3 length equals 13 residues. The CDR3 protein is CASSPTDYNEQFF. CDR3 in DNA: TGTGCCAGCAGCCCTACAGACTACAATGAGCAGTTCTTC.